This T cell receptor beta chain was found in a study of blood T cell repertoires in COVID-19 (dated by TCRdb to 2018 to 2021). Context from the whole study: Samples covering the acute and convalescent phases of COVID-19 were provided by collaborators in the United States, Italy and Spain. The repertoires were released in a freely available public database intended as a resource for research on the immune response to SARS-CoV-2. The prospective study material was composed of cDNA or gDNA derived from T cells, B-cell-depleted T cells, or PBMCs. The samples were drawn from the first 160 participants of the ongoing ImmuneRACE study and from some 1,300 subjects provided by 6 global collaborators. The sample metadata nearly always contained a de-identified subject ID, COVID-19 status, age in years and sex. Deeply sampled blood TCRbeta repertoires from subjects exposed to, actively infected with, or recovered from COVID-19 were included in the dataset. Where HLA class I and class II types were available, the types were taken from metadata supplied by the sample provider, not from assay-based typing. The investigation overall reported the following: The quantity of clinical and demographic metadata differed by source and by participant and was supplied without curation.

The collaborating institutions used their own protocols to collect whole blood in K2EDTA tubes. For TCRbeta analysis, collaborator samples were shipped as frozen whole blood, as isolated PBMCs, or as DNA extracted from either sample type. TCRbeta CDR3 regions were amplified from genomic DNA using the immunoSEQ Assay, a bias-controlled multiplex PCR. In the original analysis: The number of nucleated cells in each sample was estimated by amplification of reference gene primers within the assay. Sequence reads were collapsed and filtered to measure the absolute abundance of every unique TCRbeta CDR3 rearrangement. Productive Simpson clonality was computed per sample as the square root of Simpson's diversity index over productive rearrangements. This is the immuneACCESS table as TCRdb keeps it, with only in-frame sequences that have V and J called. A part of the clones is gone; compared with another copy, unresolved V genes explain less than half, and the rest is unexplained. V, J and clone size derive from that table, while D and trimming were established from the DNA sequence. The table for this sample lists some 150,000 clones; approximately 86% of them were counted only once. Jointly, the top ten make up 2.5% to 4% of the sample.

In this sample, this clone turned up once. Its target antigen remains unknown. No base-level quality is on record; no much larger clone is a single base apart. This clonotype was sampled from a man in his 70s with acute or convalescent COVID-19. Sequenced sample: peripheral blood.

This receptor has the CDR3 CASTPTGPFQETQYF. The sequenced DNA is TGTGCCAGTACCCCGACAGGGCCATTCCAAGAGACCCAGTACTTC. The chain employs TRBV19 and TRBJ2-5, and TRBD1 aligns with 7 junction nucleotides. The germline V gene (reference sequence) yields LNHDA for CDR1 and SQIVND for CDR2. Trimming removed 7 bases from V and 1 base from J; the gene matches leave 9 bases unexplained. The CDR3 holds 15 amino acids from the cysteine to the phenylalanine. Just CDR3 DNA is preserved here, 45 bases in frame from base 1.